A single sample is the source of the 5 T cell receptor beta chains below, sequenced in a study of CDR3 diversity in severe acne. One entry per CDR3 protein results from TCRdb running MiXCR on the PCR reads. Here the sample spans more than 70,000 distinct CDR3 sequences, about 48% being singletons. The sequenced material came from blood. The source of these receptors is a male donor in good health, serving as a control.

This clonotype has just one count. The J gene is TRBJ2-7, the V gene TRBV5-1; either TRBD1 or TRBD2 may supply D (6 bases each). This CDR3 contains 17 residues. Germline assignment: CDR1 SGHRS and CDR2 YFSETQ. Trimming stripped 1 base from V and 6 bases from J, with 23 bases between. The CDR3 DNA reads TGCGCCAGCAGCTTGATGTGGGGGCAGGGAGGTCAATCCGAGCAGTACTTC. Residues: CASSLMWGQGGQSEQYF.

This clonotype was counted once. CDR3 loop: CASSFVDIPSGNTIYF. The CDR3 nucleotides read TGTGCCAGCAGCTTCGTGGACATTCCCTCTGGAAACACCATATATTTT. This sequence joins TRBV5-5 and TRBJ1-3; TRBD1 is a possible D gene (5 bases). The V end was cut by 2 bases, the J end by 0 bases, with 12 bases between. In germline, CDR1 is SGHKS, CDR2 YYEKEE (reference sequence). This CDR3 is built from 16 residues. Complete variable domain (other parts from reference TRBV5-5 and TRBJ1-3): DAGVTQSPTHLIKTRGQQVTLRCSPISGHKSVSWYQQVLGQGPQFIFQYYEKEERGRGNFPDRFSARQFPNYSSELNVNALLLGDSALYLCASSFVDIPSGNTIYFGEGSWLTVV.

This clonotype occurred a few times. This chain joins TRBV6-1 and TRBJ1-5; 9 nucleotides match TRBD1. Losses at the gene ends were 1 base for V and 7 bases for J; bases not matched to a gene: 5. The germline CDR1 and CDR2 sequences are MNHNS and SASEGT. The CDR3 covers 15 residues. The CDR3 sequence: CASSEEGTGSQPQHF. The CDR3 DNA is TGTGCCAGCAGTGAAGAGGGGACAGGGTCACAGCCCCAGCATTTT.

This clonotype was seen a handful of times. The gene calls are TRBV4-1 and TRBJ2-2; 9 bases match TRBD1. The CDR3 contains 16 residues. The ends lost 4 bases at V and 0 bases at J; junction bases unmatched: 3. The V gene's germline CDR1 is MGHRA and CDR2 YSYEKL. The CDR3 loop is CASSPRQGANTGELFF. The CDR3 DNA reads TGCGCCAGCAGCCCTCGACAGGGGGCGAACACCGGGGAGCTGTTTTTT.

DNA for the CDR3: TGTGCCAGCAGTTACCCCCGTATGCGGGAGAAAGAGACCCAGTACTTC. Protein sequence: CASSYPRMREKETQYF. The gene calls are TRBV12-3 or TRBV12-4 and TRBJ2-5; 7 bases are shared with TRBD2. The CDR3 has 16 residues. Trimming removed 4 bases from V and 3 bases from J; junction bases left unmatched: 11.